This T cell receptor (beta chain) emerged from a study of shared clonotypes between healthy human individuals (dated by TCRdb to about 2020). Some background on the complete study: The cohort comprised a couple of women and three men aged 18 to 49 years. Per donor, three plates each were used for CD4 naive and CD4 memory, two for CD8 naive, and one for CD8 memory. Blood TCR repertoires of roughly 5 healthy adults were deeply sequenced to estimate repertoire size and the extent of clonotype sharing between individuals. Different laboratories and diverse techniques were used to prepare libraries and sequence TCR repertoires, to increase sequencing depth and limit assay-specific biases. Per donor, leukapheresis produced somewhere between about 0.9 and 9 billion PBMCs. What the authors observed across the whole study: The small number of donors limited the genetic and exposure-history diversity represented. Based on pairwise subsampling, the degree of clonotype sharing among donors was expected to be affected by sequencing depth. Larger estimated clonotype richness was generally found for naive subsets than for memory subsets. When a few donors were compared, the shared fraction of clonotypes was about 5% for naive CD4, about 4% for naive CD8, roughly 2.5% for memory CD4, and 0.4% for memory CD8. Only blood was sampled, and tissue TCR repertoires likely differ from those in blood. Higher generation probabilities were observed for clonotypes shared by all four sorted-subset donors than for non-shared clonotypes. Rarefaction of sorted-subset datasets indicated incomplete sequencing despite the large sequencing depth.

The donors were healthy, HIV-negative adults who had no recently reported acute infections or vaccinations. Only Caucasian adults living in Nashville, Tennessee, USA were represented among the donors. CD4+ T cells were enriched through magnetic negative selection, after which naive cells were positively selected on CD45RA and the remaining negative fraction served as the memory subset. After blood collection by leukapheresis, PBMCs were isolated using Ficoll-Histopaque density gradient centrifugation and then cryopreserved in the vapor phase of liquid nitrogen. Analytical flow cytometry was used to check the purity and quantity of every magnetically sorted T cell population. Each sorted fraction had its genomic DNA isolated and then quantified by UV absorbance on a Nanodrop 2000c. Using the deep immunoSEQ assay, TCR CDR3 regions were amplified from genomic DNA by multiplex PCR. Extracted genomic DNA from each cell subset was spread evenly across all wells of several immunoSEQ 96-well plates, with each plate serving as a replicate. For sorted subsets, each replicate PCR was loaded with about 0.2 ug genomic DNA, equivalent to about 30,000 T cell genomes. Purified libraries were measured with a Qubit 3.0 fluorometer, size-checked on a Bioanalyzer 2100, and measured again with the KAPA Library Quantification kit. Every immunoSEQ 96-well plate was sequenced on a dedicated single-read 150-cycle Illumina NextSeq 550 flow cell. Per the source publication's procedure: Because the immunoSEQ output held only junctional sequences and lacked quality scores, the filtering could not match the filtering applied to full-length reads. To assign V/J genes and CDR3, sequences were annotated using PyIR, a Python wrapper for IgBLAST v1.9, with IMGT germline references. Reads were filtered out if the reads had weak V/J assignments (E-value above 1e-6), no CDR3, stop codons, out-of-frame junctions, or ambiguous translated residues. V3J clonotypes were defined as sequences sharing the same inferred V gene, J gene, and CDR3 amino acid sequence. Percentage overlap between repertoires was calculated by dividing the number of shared unique clonotypes by the size of the smaller repertoire. Three approaches were used to assess repertoire richness: RTK rarefaction, the Chao1 estimator, and Recon v2.1 estimates of unobserved clonotypes. Generation probabilities were computed with OLGA for all TCRbeta clonotypes obtained by the gDNA method from four donors. As stored in TCRdb, this immuneACCESS dataset retains in-frame rearrangements with V and J assigned. A fraction of the clones does not appear; measured against another copy, unresolved V genes explain less than half of the discrepancy, and the remainder lacks a known reason. V and J calls and clone size are those listed in that table; D and trimming were worked out from the DNA. For this sample the table gives hundreds of thousands of clones, of which about 74% were detected only once. The ten largest clones take up approximately 1.8% of the sample.

Including the terminal cysteine and phenylalanine, the CDR3 comprises 16 residues. Only the CDR3 region is kept as DNA, spanning 48 bases read in frame from base 1. The CDR1 and CDR2 encoded by the germline V gene (reference sequence) are SEHNR and FQNEAQ. V and J are trimmed by 5 bases and 8 bases, and the gene matches miss 14 bases of the junction. A note on this clone: It lacks a known antigen. No base-level quality is on record; no much larger clone is a single base apart.

The chain was built from TRBV7-9 and TRBJ2-2, with TRBD2 identical over 7 junction bases. The sequence came from a woman aged 30 to 39 in good health. Material for sequencing was memory CD4+ T cells sorted from blood. Sample cell subset or site, as interpreted from the label and publication: CD45RA-negative fraction. The CDR3 in this case is CASSPSGGRGPGELFF. The nucleotide sequence reads TGTGCCAGCAGCCCATCGGGGGGAAGAGGCCCGGGGGAGCTGTTTTTT.